This TCR beta chain was sequenced for a study of T cell repertoires in aging, cancer and after chemotherapy. The study's findings and limits: Median generation probability rose over the chemotherapy interval in each cancer cohort, suggesting rebound thymic output. Untreated cancer patients had significantly lower blood TCR diversity than age-matched healthy donors. Loss of evenness, beyond lost richness, contributed to age-related TCR diversity decline in cancer patients.

The template was genomic DNA from peripheral blood, not RNA. There are a few counts of this clonotype. Its antigen is currently unknown. A mixed TRB-A/B primer pool amplified rearranged TRB by multiplex touch-down PCR. TCRdb fed the multiplex PCR reads into MiXCR, producing one record per CDR3 protein. The data contain fewer than 5,500 distinct CDR3 sequences, 64% of them seen just once; the ten biggest clones take up over 25%. Germline CDR1 and CDR2: KGHSH and LQKENI. V dropped 3 bases and J dropped 3 bases, with 11 bases sitting between them. The CDR3 consists of 14 residues. V is TRBV18 and J is TRBJ1-1; D gene uncertain. The receptor was derived from a human donor with a solid tumor. The sample comprised blood. As DNA, the CDR3 is TGTGCCAGCTCACCCCTGGGTTTGCACACTGAAGCTTTCTTT. This translates into CASSPLGLHTEAFF.